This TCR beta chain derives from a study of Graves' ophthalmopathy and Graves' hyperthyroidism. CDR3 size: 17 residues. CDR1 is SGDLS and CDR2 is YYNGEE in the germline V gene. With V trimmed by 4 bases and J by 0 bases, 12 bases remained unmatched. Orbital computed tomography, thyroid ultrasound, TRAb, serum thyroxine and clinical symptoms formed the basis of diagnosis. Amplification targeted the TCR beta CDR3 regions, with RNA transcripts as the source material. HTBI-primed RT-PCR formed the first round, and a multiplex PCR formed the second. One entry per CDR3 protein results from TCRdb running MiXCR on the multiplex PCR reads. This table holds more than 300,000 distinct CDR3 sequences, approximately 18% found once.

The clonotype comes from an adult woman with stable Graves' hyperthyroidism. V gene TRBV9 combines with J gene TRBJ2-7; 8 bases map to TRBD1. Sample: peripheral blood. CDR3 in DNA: TGTGCCAGCAGCCCCGGGACAGGCAATACTTTCTCCTACGAGCAGTACTTC. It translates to CASSPGTGNTFSYEQYF.